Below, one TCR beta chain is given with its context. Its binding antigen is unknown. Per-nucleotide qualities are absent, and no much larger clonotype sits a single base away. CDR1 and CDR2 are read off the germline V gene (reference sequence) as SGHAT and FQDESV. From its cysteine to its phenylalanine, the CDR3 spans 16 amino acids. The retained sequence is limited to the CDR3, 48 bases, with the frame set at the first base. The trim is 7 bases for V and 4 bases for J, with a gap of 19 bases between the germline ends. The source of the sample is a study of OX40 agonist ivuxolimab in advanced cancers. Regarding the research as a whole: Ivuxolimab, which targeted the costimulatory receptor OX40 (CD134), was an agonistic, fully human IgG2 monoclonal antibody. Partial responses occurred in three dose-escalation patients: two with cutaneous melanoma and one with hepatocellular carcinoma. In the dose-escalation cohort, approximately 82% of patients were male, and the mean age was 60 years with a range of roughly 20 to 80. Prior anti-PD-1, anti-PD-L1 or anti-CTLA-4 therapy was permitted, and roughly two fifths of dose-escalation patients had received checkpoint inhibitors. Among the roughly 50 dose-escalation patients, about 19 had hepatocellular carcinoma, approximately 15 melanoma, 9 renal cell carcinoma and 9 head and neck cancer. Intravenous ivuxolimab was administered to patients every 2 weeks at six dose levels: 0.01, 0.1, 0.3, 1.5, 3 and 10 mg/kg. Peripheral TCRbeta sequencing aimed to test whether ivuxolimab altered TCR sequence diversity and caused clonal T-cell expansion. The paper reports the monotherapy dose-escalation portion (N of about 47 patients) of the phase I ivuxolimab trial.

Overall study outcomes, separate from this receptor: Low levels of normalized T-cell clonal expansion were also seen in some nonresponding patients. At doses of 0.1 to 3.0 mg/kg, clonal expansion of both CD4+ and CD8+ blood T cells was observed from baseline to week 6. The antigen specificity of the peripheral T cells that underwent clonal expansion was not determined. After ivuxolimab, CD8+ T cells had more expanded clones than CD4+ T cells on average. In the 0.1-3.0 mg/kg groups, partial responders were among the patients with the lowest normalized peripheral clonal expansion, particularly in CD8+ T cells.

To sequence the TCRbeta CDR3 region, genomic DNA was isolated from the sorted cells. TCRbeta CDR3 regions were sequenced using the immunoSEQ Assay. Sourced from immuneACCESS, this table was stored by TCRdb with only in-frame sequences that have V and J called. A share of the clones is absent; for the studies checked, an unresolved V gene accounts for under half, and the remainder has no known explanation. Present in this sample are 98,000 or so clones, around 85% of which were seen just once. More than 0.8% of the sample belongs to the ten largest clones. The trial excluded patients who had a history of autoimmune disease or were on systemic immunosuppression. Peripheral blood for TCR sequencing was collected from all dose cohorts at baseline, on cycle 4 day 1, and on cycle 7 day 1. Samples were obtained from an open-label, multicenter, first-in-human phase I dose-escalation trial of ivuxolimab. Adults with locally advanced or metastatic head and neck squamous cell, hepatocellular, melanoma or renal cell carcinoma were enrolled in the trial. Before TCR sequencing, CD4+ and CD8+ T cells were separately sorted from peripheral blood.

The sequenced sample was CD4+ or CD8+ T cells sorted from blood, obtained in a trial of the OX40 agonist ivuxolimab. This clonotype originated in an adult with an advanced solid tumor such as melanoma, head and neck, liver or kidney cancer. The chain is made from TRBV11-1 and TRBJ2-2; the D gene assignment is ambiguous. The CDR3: CASTTPLPRGTGELFF. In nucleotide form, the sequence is TGTGCCAGCACCACCCCCCTCCCTCGAGGCACCGGGGAGCTGTTTTTT.